The rows below give T cell receptor beta chains drawn from one sample of a study of cytomegalovirus exposure and HLA in healthy donors. Profiled with immunoSEQ multiplex PCR; TCRdb holds only in-frame clones, not every one. The sample has 150,000 to 200,000 clones, about 80% seen once. Sample: PBMCs. These receptors came from a middle-aged woman in good health and CMV-seronegative. CDR3s include the opening cysteine and the closing phenylalanine or tryptophan. The order of the fields is D gene, clone size, V gene, J gene, CDR3 protein, CDR3 DNA. D genes are given only for firm matches. Clone size is not always given. Where it is, it says once, few, many or a class for expanded clones.

d_gene: TRBD1; abundance: .; v_gene: TRBV18; j_gene: TRBJ1-1; CDR3aa: CASSTFPGQRMNTEAFF; CDR3nt: TGTGCCAGCTCAACTTTCCCGGGACAGAGAATGAACACTGAAGCTTTCTTT
d_gene: .; abundance: .; v_gene: TRBV11-2; j_gene: TRBJ1-2; CDR3aa: CASSPRTAASYGYTF; CDR3nt: TGTGCCAGCAGCCCCCGGACAGCAGCTAGCTATGGCTACACCTTC
d_gene: TRBD1; abundance: .; v_gene: TRBV28; j_gene: TRBJ1-3; CDR3aa: CASNPPGQGNTIYF; CDR3nt: TGTGCCAGCAACCCGCCGGGACAGGGAAACACCATATATTTT
d_gene: .; abundance: .; v_gene: TRBV15; j_gene: TRBJ1-1; CDR3aa: CATSRDAGTNMEAFF; CDR3nt: TGTGCCACCAGCAGAGATGCGGGGACGAACATGGAAGCTTTCTTT
d_gene: TRBD1; abundance: .; v_gene: TRBV4-2; j_gene: TRBJ2-7; CDR3aa: CASSQEGQGFSPEQYF; CDR3nt: TGTGCCAGCAGCCAAGAGGGACAGGGATTTAGTCCCGAGCAGTACTTC
d_gene: TRBD1; abundance: .; v_gene: TRBV6-1; j_gene: TRBJ2-3; CDR3aa: CASSEAGIQGATDTQYF; CDR3nt: TGTGCCAGCAGTGAAGCAGGTATACAGGGGGCCACAGATACGCAGTATTTT
d_gene: TRBD1; abundance: .; v_gene: TRBV6-5; j_gene: TRBJ1-1; CDR3aa: CASRGQATEAFF; CDR3nt: TGTGCCAGCAGGGGACAGGCCACTGAAGCTTTCTTT
d_gene: .; abundance: .; v_gene: TRBV13; j_gene: TRBJ2-7; CDR3aa: CASSFRGYEQYF; CDR3nt: TGTGCCAGCAGCTTTCGAGGGTACGAGCAGTACTTC
d_gene: .; abundance: once; v_gene: TRBV4-1; j_gene: TRBJ2-3; CDR3aa: CASSPLGDSTDTQYF; CDR3nt: TGCGCCAGCAGCCCTTTGGGAGATAGCACAGATACGCAGTATTTT
d_gene: .; abundance: few; v_gene: TRBV19; j_gene: TRBJ2-4; CDR3aa: CASGFDYKNIQYF; CDR3nt: TGTGCCAGCGGGTTTGACTACAAAAACATTCAGTACTTC
d_gene: .; abundance: few; v_gene: TRBV6-1; j_gene: TRBJ1-1; CDR3aa: CASSSPRGRNTEAFF; CDR3nt: TGTGCCAGCAGTAGCCCCAGGGGAAGGAACACTGAAGCTTTCTTT
d_gene: .; abundance: few; v_gene: TRBV5-1; j_gene: TRBJ1-5; CDR3aa: CASSLFVGPNQPQHF; CDR3nt: TGCGCCAGCAGCTTGTTCGTGGGCCCCAATCAGCCCCAGCATTTT
d_gene: .; abundance: .; v_gene: TRBV19; j_gene: TRBJ2-7; CDR3aa: CASSNQIYEQYF; CDR3nt: TGTGCCAGTAGTAACCAGATCTACGAGCAGTACTTC
d_gene: TRBD1; abundance: .; v_gene: TRBV14; j_gene: TRBJ2-1; CDR3aa: CASSQVTQGWKFF; CDR3nt: TGTGCCAGCAGCCAGGTCACACAGGGGTGGAAATTCTTC
d_gene: .; abundance: .; v_gene: TRBV7-9; j_gene: TRBJ2-5; CDR3aa: CASSPRPLEETQYF; CDR3nt: TGTGCCAGCAGCCCTAGGCCCCTAGAAGAGACCCAGTACTTC
d_gene: .; abundance: .; v_gene: TRBV7-3; j_gene: TRBJ1-1; CDR3aa: CASSSQGGTEAFF; CDR3nt: TGTGCCAGCAGCTCCCAGGGAGGCACTGAAGCTTTCTTT
d_gene: .; abundance: .; v_gene: TRBV30; j_gene: TRBJ1-3; CDR3aa: CAWDRTASGNTIYF; CDR3nt: TGTGCCTGGGATAGGACAGCCTCTGGAAACACCATATATTTT
d_gene: TRBD2; abundance: .; v_gene: TRBV27; j_gene: TRBJ2-1; CDR3aa: CASTPDAGLSYNEQFF; CDR3nt: TGTGCCAGCACCCCTGATGCGGGACTATCCTACAATGAGCAGTTCTTC
d_gene: .; abundance: .; v_gene: TRBV4-2; j_gene: TRBJ1-2; CDR3aa: CASSQELGGRNYGYTF; CDR3nt: TGTGCCAGCAGCCAAGAATTGGGGGGGCGAAACTATGGCTACACCTTC
d_gene: .; abundance: .; v_gene: TRBV30; j_gene: TRBJ1-5; CDR3aa: CAWSVSASNQPQHF; CDR3nt: TGTGCCTGGAGTGTGAGCGCGAGCAATCAGCCCCAGCATTTT
d_gene: .; abundance: few; v_gene: TRBV5-5; j_gene: TRBJ2-7; CDR3aa: CASSFPGATYEQYF; CDR3nt: TGTGCCAGCAGCTTTCCAGGGGCTACCTACGAGCAGTACTTC
d_gene: .; abundance: few; v_gene: TRBV18; j_gene: TRBJ1-5; CDR3aa: CASSPLPENQPQHF; CDR3nt: TGTGCCAGCTCACCGTTGCCAGAAAATCAGCCCCAGCATTTT
d_gene: .; abundance: .; v_gene: TRBV10-3; j_gene: TRBJ1-5; CDR3aa: CAISDQASNQPQHF; CDR3nt: TGTGCCATCAGTGACCAGGCTAGCAATCAGCCCCAGCATTTT
d_gene: TRBD2; abundance: once; v_gene: TRBV19; j_gene: TRBJ2-1; CDR3aa: CATRGGPRYNEQFF; CDR3nt: TGTGCCACTCGGGGGGGGCCGAGGTACAATGAGCAGTTCTTC
d_gene: .; abundance: .; v_gene: TRBV28; j_gene: TRBJ2-7; CDR3aa: CASSHPTRKEQYF; CDR3nt: TGTGCCAGCAGTCACCCCACGAGGAAGGAGCAGTACTTC
d_gene: .; abundance: .; v_gene: TRBV30; j_gene: TRBJ1-2; CDR3aa: CARGYVGGGYTF; CDR3nt: TGTGCCCGGGGGTATGTGGGCGGCGGCTACACCTTC
d_gene: .; abundance: .; v_gene: TRBV7-2; j_gene: TRBJ2-7; CDR3aa: CASSLATSVIYEQYF; CDR3nt: TGTGCCAGCAGCTTAGCGACTAGTGTAATCTACGAGCAGTACTTC
d_gene: TRBD1; abundance: .; v_gene: TRBV7-2; j_gene: TRBJ2-7; CDR3aa: CASSLQGRYEQYF; CDR3nt: TGTGCCAGCAGCCTACAGGGGCGCTACGAGCAGTACTTC
d_gene: .; abundance: .; v_gene: TRBV4-2; j_gene: TRBJ1-5; CDR3aa: CASSQDPVSPQHF; CDR3nt: TGTGCCAGCAGCCAAGATCCTGTGAGCCCCCAGCATTTT
d_gene: .; abundance: .; v_gene: TRBV7-3; j_gene: TRBJ1-2; CDR3aa: CASSLTDRNPYGYTF; CDR3nt: TGTGCCAGCAGCTTAACAGACAGGAACCCCTATGGCTACACCTTC
d_gene: .; abundance: .; v_gene: TRBV2; j_gene: TRBJ1-4; CDR3aa: CASRRQDATNEKLFF; CDR3nt: TGTGCCAGCAGACGGCAGGATGCAACTAATGAAAAACTGTTTTTT
d_gene: .; abundance: .; v_gene: TRBV6-5; j_gene: TRBJ1-1; CDR3aa: CASRTVGRDTEAFF; CDR3nt: TGTGCCAGCAGGACGGTAGGGAGGGACACTGAAGCTTTCTTT
d_gene: TRBD1; abundance: .; v_gene: TRBV4-1; j_gene: TRBJ2-4; CDR3aa: CASSRSGTGENIQYF; CDR3nt: TGCGCCAGCAGCCGCTCCGGGACAGGGGAAAACATTCAGTACTTC
d_gene: .; abundance: once; v_gene: TRBV30; j_gene: TRBJ2-5; CDR3aa: CAWSVSAEAQYF; CDR3nt: TGTGCCTGGAGTGTAAGTGCTGAGGCCCAGTACTTC
d_gene: TRBD1; abundance: .; v_gene: TRBV27; j_gene: TRBJ1-2; CDR3aa: CASSQDRGYGYTF; CDR3nt: TGTGCCAGCTCCCAGGACAGGGGCTATGGCTACACCTTC
d_gene: .; abundance: .; v_gene: TRBV12-5; j_gene: TRBJ1-1; CDR3aa: CASGLEGGDTEAFF; CDR3nt: TGTGCTAGTGGTTTGGAGGGAGGAGACACTGAAGCTTTCTTT
d_gene: TRBD2; abundance: few; v_gene: TRBV5-1; j_gene: TRBJ2-7; CDR3aa: CASALGGANEQYF; CDR3nt: TGCGCCAGCGCCCTCGGGGGGGCGAACGAGCAGTACTTC
d_gene: TRBD1; abundance: .; v_gene: TRBV7-2; j_gene: TRBJ1-5; CDR3aa: CASSSQGGGNQPQHF; CDR3nt: TGTGCCAGCAGCTCACAGGGGGGGGGCAATCAGCCCCAGCATTTT
d_gene: .; abundance: .; v_gene: TRBV29-1; j_gene: TRBJ2-5; CDR3aa: CSVEDMGQGQETQYF; CDR3nt: TGCAGCGTTGAAGATATGGGGCAGGGCCAAGAGACCCAGTACTTC
d_gene: .; abundance: .; v_gene: TRBV27; j_gene: TRBJ1-6; CDR3aa: CASSLRRSSYNSPLHF; CDR3nt: TGTGCCAGCAGTTTACGGAGGAGCTCCTATAATTCACCCCTCCACTTT
d_gene: .; abundance: .; v_gene: TRBV6-5; j_gene: TRBJ1-2; CDR3aa: CASSYSEASNYGYTF; CDR3nt: TGTGCCAGCAGTTACTCGGAGGCCTCTAACTATGGCTACACCTTC
d_gene: .; abundance: .; v_gene: TRBV27; j_gene: TRBJ2-2; CDR3aa: CASRLSPTNTGELFF; CDR3nt: TGTGCCAGCAGGCTTAGCCCCACGAACACCGGGGAGCTGTTTTTT
d_gene: TRBD1; abundance: .; v_gene: TRBV7-2; j_gene: TRBJ2-3; CDR3aa: CASSSGQGQGSTDTQYF; CDR3nt: TGTGCCAGCAGCTCAGGACAGGGCCAGGGTAGCACAGATACGCAGTATTTT
d_gene: .; abundance: .; v_gene: TRBV6-5; j_gene: TRBJ1-5; CDR3aa: CASSYSQGSPQHF; CDR3nt: TGTGCCAGCAGTTACTCCCAGGGTTCGCCCCAGCATTTT
d_gene: .; abundance: .; v_gene: TRBV6-6; j_gene: TRBJ1-1; CDR3aa: CASSSSEATEAFF; CDR3nt: TGTGCCAGCAGTTCCTCTGAGGCCACTGAAGCTTTCTTT
d_gene: TRBD1; abundance: .; v_gene: TRBV28; j_gene: TRBJ2-7; CDR3aa: CASSFPGQGGYYEQYF; CDR3nt: TGTGCCAGCAGTTTCCCGGGACAGGGGGGCTACTACGAGCAGTACTTC
d_gene: TRBD1; abundance: .; v_gene: TRBV19; j_gene: TRBJ1-5; CDR3aa: CASNPQGGRQPQHF; CDR3nt: TGTGCCAGTAACCCCCAGGGGGGACGTCAGCCCCAGCATTTT
d_gene: TRBD2; abundance: .; v_gene: TRBV5-1; j_gene: TRBJ2-7; CDR3aa: CASKWTASGSFYEQYF; CDR3nt: TGCGCCAGCAAATGGACGGCTAGCGGGAGTTTCTACGAGCAGTACTTC
d_gene: .; abundance: .; v_gene: TRBV5-1; j_gene: TRBJ2-7; CDR3aa: CASATGSSAGYEQYF; CDR3nt: TGCGCCAGCGCCACTGGCTCTAGCGCGGGCTACGAGCAGTACTTC
d_gene: TRBD1; abundance: .; v_gene: TRBV28; j_gene: TRBJ1-5; CDR3aa: CASSLRDRGIQPQHF; CDR3nt: TGTGCCAGCAGTTTAAGGGACAGGGGAATTCAGCCCCAGCATTTT
d_gene: .; abundance: .; v_gene: TRBV18; j_gene: TRBJ1-2; CDR3aa: CASSQAGPPMNYGYTF; CDR3nt: TGTGCCAGCTCGCAAGCGGGACCGCCAATGAACTATGGCTACACCTTC
d_gene: .; abundance: .; v_gene: TRBV7-9; j_gene: TRBJ2-7; CDR3aa: CASSLRDNSYEQYF; CDR3nt: TGTGCCAGCAGCCTCCGGGACAACTCCTACGAGCAGTACTTC
d_gene: .; abundance: .; v_gene: TRBV7-8; j_gene: TRBJ1-1; CDR3aa: CASRLTTLNGMNTEAFF; CDR3nt: TGTGCCAGCAGACTAACGACCCTAAACGGGATGAACACTGAAGCTTTCTTT